A single sample gave rise to the 15 T cell receptor beta chains below, sequenced in a study of blood T cell repertoires in COVID-19. Data came from immunoSEQ multiplex PCR; TCRdb stores just in-frame clones and leaves some out. Here the sample spans about 250,000 clones, roughly 80% being singletons. The material sequenced was PBMCs or T cells enriched from blood (not recorded which). The receptors shown here come from a man aged 40-49 years who had been exposed to COVID-19.

The gene calls are TRBV10-1 and TRBJ2-3; TRBD2 is a possible D gene (6 bases). V was trimmed by 5 bases and J by 2 bases, leaving 14 bases between them. The CDR3 extends over 15 amino acids. The germline CDR1 and CDR2 sequences are WNHNN and SYGVQD (reference sequence). CDR3 nucleotides: TGCGCCAGCAGTCAATTCGCGGGAACCACAGATACGCAGTATTTT. Its protein product is CASSQFAGTTDTQYF.

The rearrangement uses TRBV12-2 and TRBJ1-4; TRBD1, the table's D call, lacks a check against the DNA. TRBV12-2 is deemed a pseudogene. This CDR3 spans 21 amino acids. CDR3 in DNA: TGTGCAAGTCGCCTAGAATACAAAAGGGGGCCCCCTGGTACCTCACCGGGAAAACTGTTTTTT. As protein: CASRLEYKRGPPGTSPGKLFF.

J is TRBJ2-1 and V is TRBV27; 8 positions match TRBD2. The CDR3 runs to 16 residues. V was clipped by 0 bases and J by 4 bases; unmatched bases: 5. CDR1 and CDR2 (germline): MNHEY, SMNVEV (reference sequence). CDR3 protein: CASSLSNSGTYNEQFF. DNA for the CDR3: TGTGCCAGCAGTTTATCGAATAGCGGGACATACAATGAGCAGTTCTTC.

The chain couples TRBV10-3 to TRBJ2-2; tentative D call: TRBD1 (6 bases). The V end was cut by 7 bases, the J end by 3 bases, with 9 bases between. From germline, CDR1 is ENHRY and CDR2 SYGVKD. The CDR3 runs 13 residues. The CDR3 region is CAITGVYTGELFF. The DNA of the CDR3 is TGTGCCATCACAGGGGTGTACACCGGGGAGCTGTTTTTT.

This clone appeared a few times. The chain's CDR3 is CASSPLGSLAYNEQFF. CDR3 nucleotide sequence: TGCGCCAGCAGCCCCCTCGGTAGCTTAGCCTACAATGAGCAGTTCTTC. J is TRBJ2-1 and V is TRBV5-1; D gene ambiguous. Trimming stripped 4 bases from V and 2 bases from J, with 16 bases between. Germline values: CDR1 SGHRS, CDR2 YFSETQ. CDR3 length: 16 residues.

V usage is TRBV3-1 (or the pseudogene TRBV3-2) and J usage is TRBJ2-1, with D possibly TRBD2 on 5 matching bases. The germline V gene encodes CDR1 LGHDT and CDR2 YNNKEL (reference sequence). CDR3 length: 11 amino acids. V was clipped by 7 bases and J by 6 bases, with 7 bases between them. CDR3 amino acids: CASTGVNEQFF. The CDR3 coding sequence is TGTGCCAGCACCGGGGTCAATGAGCAGTTCTTC.

The rearrangement joins TRBV9 to TRBJ1-2; 7 nucleotides align to TRBD1. Trimming cost V 4 bases and J 6 bases; bases outside gene matches: 6. The CDR3 totals 13 residues. CDR1 is SGDLS, CDR2 YYNGEE, per germline. CDR3 amino acids: CASSPGTANGYTF. CDR3 bases: TGTGCCAGCAGCCCCGGGACAGCGAATGGCTACACCTTC.

This chain uses TRBV5-1 with TRBJ2-1; D possibly corresponds to TRBD2 (6 bases). V lost 0 bases to trimming and J lost 0 bases, with 10 bases between them. Germline V gives CDR1 SGHRS, CDR2 YFSETQ. The CDR3 covers 16 residues. For the CDR3, the DNA is TGCGCCAGCAGCTTGGCGGGGAGGACCTCCTACAATGAGCAGTTCTTC. Translated: CASSLAGRTSYNEQFF.

V usage is TRBV12-3 or TRBV12-4 and J usage is TRBJ2-5, with 8 positions matching TRBD2. The CDR3 runs to 13 residues. V lost 6 bases, J lost 3 bases, and 3 bases stayed unmatched. CDR3 sequence (DNA): TGTGCCAGCAGCCCCGGGAGGGAAGAGACCCAGTACTTC. It encodes CASSPGREETQYF.

This chain connects TRBV10-3 to TRBJ1-4, with 7 bases matching TRBD1. The ends lost 10 bases at V and 8 bases at J; junction bases unmatched: 13. This CDR3 comprises 14 residues. In germline, CDR1 is ENHRY, CDR2 SYGVKD. The CDR3: CATGTPTGREKLFF. DNA for the CDR3: TGTGCCACGGGTACACCGACAGGGCGGGAAAAACTGTTTTTT.

The gene calls are TRBV16 and TRBJ1-4, with D maybe TRBD1 (5 bases). CDR1 is KGHSY and CDR2 is FQNENV in the germline V gene. This CDR3 spans 14 amino acids. V was trimmed by 5 bases and J by 8 bases, leaving 15 bases between them. As DNA, the CDR3 is TGTGCCAGCAGCTCGTCCAGGGTAGGGGAAAAACTGTTTTTT. It encodes CASSSSRVGEKLFF.

The rearrangement links TRBV20-1 to TRBJ2-6; 7 nucleotides match TRBD1. The CDR3 runs 15 residues. Trimming at V came to 3 bases and at J to 2 bases, leaving 4 bases not matched to a gene. Per germline, CDR1 DFQATT and CDR2 SNEGSKA (reference sequence). The CDR3 spells CSASRQGAGANVLTF. The DNA of the CDR3 is TGCAGTGCTAGTCGCCAGGGGGCTGGGGCCAACGTCCTGACTTTC.

This clone was counted a few times. This chain connects TRBV10-3 to TRBJ2-7; TRBD2 agrees at 7 bases. The CDR3 totals 12 residues. The trim removed 8 bases at V and 3 bases at J, leaving 4 bases unmatched. CDR1 ENHRY and CDR2 SYGVKD come from the germline V gene. The DNA for the CDR3 is TGTGCCATCCGGGGGGATTTCTACGAGCAGTACTTC. Translation gives CAIRGDFYEQYF.

This clone was counted a few times. J is TRBJ1-5 and V is TRBV5-8; D perhaps matches TRBD1 (5 bases). The CDR3 runs to 14 residues. CDR1 is SGHTS and CDR2 is YDEGEE in the germline V gene. V shed 5 bases and J shed 5 bases, with 14 bases lying between them. CDR3 sequence reads: CASRLGTGDQPQHF. DNA for the CDR3: TGTGCCAGCAGATTAGGGACGGGAGATCAGCCCCAGCATTTT.

CDR3 nucleotide sequence: TGTGCCAGCAGTTTGGGAATCCGGGGGAAACAGTACTTC. Its translation: CASSLGIRGKQYF. This chain joins TRBV27 and TRBJ2-7; D might be TRBD2 (6 bases). The CDR3 covers 13 residues. V dropped 3 bases and J dropped 10 bases, with 16 bases sitting between them. Per germline, CDR1 MNHEY and CDR2 SMNVEV (reference sequence).